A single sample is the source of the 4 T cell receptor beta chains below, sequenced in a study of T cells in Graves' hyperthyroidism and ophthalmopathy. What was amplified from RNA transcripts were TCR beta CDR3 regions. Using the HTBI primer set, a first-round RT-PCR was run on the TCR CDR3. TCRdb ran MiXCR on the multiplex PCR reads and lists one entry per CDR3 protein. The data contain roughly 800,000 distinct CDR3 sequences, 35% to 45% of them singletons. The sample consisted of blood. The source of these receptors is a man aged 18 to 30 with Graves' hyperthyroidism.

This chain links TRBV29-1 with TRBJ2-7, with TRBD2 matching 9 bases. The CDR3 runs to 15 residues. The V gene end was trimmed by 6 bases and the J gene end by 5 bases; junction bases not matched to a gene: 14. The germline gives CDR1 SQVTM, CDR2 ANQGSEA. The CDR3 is CSVETPGRGGNEQYF. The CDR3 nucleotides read TGCAGCGTCGAGACACCCGGGCGGGGGGGGAACGAGCAGTACTTC.

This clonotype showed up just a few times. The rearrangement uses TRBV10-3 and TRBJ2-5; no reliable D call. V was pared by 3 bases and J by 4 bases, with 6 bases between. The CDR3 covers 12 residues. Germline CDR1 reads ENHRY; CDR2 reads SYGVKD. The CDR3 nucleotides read TGTGCCATCAGTGATGGGTCAGAGACCCAGTACTTC. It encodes CAISDGSETQYF.

The CDR3 loop is CSVETGDREKLFF. DNA of the CDR3: TGCAGCGTTGAAACAGGGGATCGGGAAAAACTGTTTTTT. The rearrangement links TRBV29-1 to TRBJ1-4; 7 bases align to TRBD1. CDR1 is SQVTM, CDR2 ANQGSEA, per germline. V was pared by 2 bases and J by 8 bases, with 5 bases of the junction left unmatched. There are 13 residues in the CDR3.

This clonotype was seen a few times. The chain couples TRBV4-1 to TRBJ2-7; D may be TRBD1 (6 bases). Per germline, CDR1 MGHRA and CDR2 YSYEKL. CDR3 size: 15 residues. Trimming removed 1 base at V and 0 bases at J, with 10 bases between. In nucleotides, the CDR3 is TGCGCCAGCAGCCAAGGCCGGGACACCTCCTACGAGCAGTACTTC. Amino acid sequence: CASSQGRDTSYEQYF.